The source of this T cell receptor (beta chain) is a study of blood T cell repertoires in COVID-19. The table came from immunoSEQ multiplex PCR; TCRdb's copy has only in-frame clones and leaves some out. The sample has 400,000 to 450,000 clones, 80% to 90% seen once. V was clipped by 0 bases and J by 0 bases, with 8 bases between them. CDR1 is SGHVS and CDR2 is FNYEAQ in the germline V gene. CDR3 size: 15 residues. The chain employs TRBV7-6 and TRBJ1-1; weak D call: TRBD1 (6 bases). The receptor was isolated from a man younger than 45 who had recovered from COVID-19. Sequences were obtained from PBMCs or T cells enriched from blood (not recorded which). Here the CDR3 DNA reads TGTGCCAGCAGCTTAGCGGACAGCGTGAACACTGAAGCTTTCTTT. Its protein product is CASSLADSVNTEAFF.